The next 5 T cell receptor beta chains were all read from a single sample in a study of shared clonotypes between healthy human individuals. CD8 cells classed as naive were CD45RO-negative and positively selected for CCR7, excluding terminally differentiated effector memory CD45RA+ cells. Sequencing used immunoSEQ multiplex PCR; TCRdb keeps in-frame clones, though not all of them. Among about 2 million clones, about 95% were seen once, and the ten largest hold roughly 1%. Source material: naive CD8+ T cells sorted from blood. All receptors come from a man younger than 35 in good health.

This chain connects TRBV28 to TRBJ2-3, with D maybe TRBD2 (6 bases). From germline, CDR1 is MDHEN and CDR2 SYDVKM. Trimming left V 4 bases short and J 0 bases short, with 14 bases between. CDR3 length: 16 amino acids. CDR3 nucleotides: TGTGCCAGCAGTTCTACGGGACTTCCAAGCACAGATACGCAGTATTTT. Amino acids: CASSSTGLPSTDTQYF.

The chain is built from TRBV15 and TRBJ1-6, with D perhaps TRBD1 (5 bases). The V and J ends lost 5 bases and 7 bases respectively, with 12 bases between them. Germline assignment: CDR1 LNHNV and CDR2 YYDKDF (reference sequence). The CDR3 totals 14 residues. This chain's CDR3 is CATSGAGPNSPLHF. CDR3 bases: TGTGCCACCAGCGGGGCAGGGCCGAATTCACCCCTCCACTTT.

The rearrangement joins TRBV27 to TRBJ1-1, with D tentatively TRBD1 (6 bases). The length of the CDR3 is 12 residues. The germline gives CDR1 MNHEY, CDR2 SMNVEV (reference sequence). The V and J ends lost 8 bases and 5 bases respectively, with 12 bases between them. The CDR3 sequence is CASGIGGTEAFF. The CDR3 region has the DNA TGTGCCAGCGGAATAGGGGGAACTGAAGCTTTCTTT.

The J gene is TRBJ2-2, the V gene TRBV14; D not certain. The CDR3 covers 14 residues. The germline gives CDR1 SGHDN, CDR2 FVKESK. V dropped 4 bases and J dropped 5 bases, with 11 bases sitting between them. The CDR3, as DNA: TGTGCCAGCAGCCCCGGAATCTGGACCGGGGAGCTGTTTTTT. As protein: CASSPGIWTGELFF.

The chain couples TRBV6-6 to TRBJ2-1; a weak D match, TRBD1 (5 bases). CDR1 is MNHNY and CDR2 is SVGAGI in the germline V gene (reference sequence). The CDR3 is made up of 13 amino acids. The V end lost 2 bases, the J end lost 6 bases, and 8 bases lay between the germline ends. The chain's CDR3 is CASSYGAGNEQFF. The DNA for the CDR3 is TGTGCCAGCAGTTACGGGGCAGGCAATGAGCAGTTCTTC.